This passage covers 8 T cell receptor beta chains from one sample sequenced in a study of T-cell reconstitution after alpha-beta-depleted transplantation in children. Preparing the TCRbeta library involved the use of unique molecular identifiers. From the PCR reads, TCRdb called clonotypes with MiXCR, one entry per CDR3 protein. Here the sample spans approximately 270,000 distinct CDR3 sequences, roughly a quarter being singletons. The specimen comprised PBMCs, mostly from graft donor cells, sampled 360 days after TCRalphabeta/CD19-depleted stem cell transplant. The origin of the receptors is a female patient aged 2-10 years who had a stem cell transplant for congenital amegakaryocytic thrombocytopenia, so the T cells may come from the graft donor.

This clonotype was counted a single time. CDR3 nucleotide sequence: TGTGCCAGCAGTTCCGGACAGGGATATTCACCCCTCCACTTT. Protein product: CASSSGQGYSPLHF. This chain uses TRBV7-6 with TRBJ1-6; 8 bases map to TRBD1. Germline CDR1 reads SGHVS; CDR2 reads FNYEAQ. CDR3 length: 14 amino acids. V gave up 6 bases and J gave up 8 bases; unmatched junction bases: 6. Together with reference TRBV7-6 and TRBJ1-6, the CDR3 gives the full variable domain: GAGVSQSPRYKVTKRGQDVALRCDPISGHVSLYWYRQALGQGPEFLTYFNYEAQQDKSGLPNDRFSAERPEGSISTLTIQRTEQRDSAMYRCASSSGQGYSPLHFGNGTRLTVT.

This sequence joins TRBV4-2 and TRBJ2-3, with 10 bases lining up with TRBD2. CDR3 length: 17 residues. Germline lookup yields CDR1 LGHNA and CDR2 YNFKEQ. V trimming: 2 bases; J trimming: 9 bases; junction bases outside the gene matches: 14. The DNA for the CDR3 is TGTGCCAGCAGCCAAACCCGCCCGGGACTAGCGACAGGGACGCAGTATTTT. Translating gives CASSQTRPGLATGTQYF.

J is TRBJ2-3 and V is TRBV20-1; 7 nucleotides agree with TRBD1. Germline loops: CDR1 DFQATT, CDR2 SNEGSKA (reference sequence). Unmatched junction bases numbered 6, after V lost 5 bases and J lost 4 bases. This CDR3 has 13 amino acids. The CDR3 reads CSASGQEADTQYF. In DNA, the CDR3 is TGCAGTGCTTCCGGACAGGAGGCAGATACGCAGTATTTT.

The gene calls are TRBV20-1 and TRBJ2-7; TRBD2 matches 9 bases. The CDR3 consists of 13 residues. Germline V gene sequence: CDR1 DFQATT, CDR2 SNEGSKA (reference sequence). J gave up 3 bases and V 4 bases, and 4 bases lay outside the gene matches. CDR3 sequence (DNA): TGCAGTGCTACTAGGCGGGGGGGCTACGAGCAGTACTTC. It translates to CSATRRGGYEQYF.

This clonotype was seen repeatedly, ten times or more. The V call is TRBV12-3 or TRBV12-4, the J call TRBJ1-5; D gene uncertain. There are 14 residues in the CDR3. V dropped 3 bases and J dropped 7 bases, with 13 bases sitting between them. The CDR3 nucleotides are TGTGCCAGCAGTTTTGACGGAAACAGACAGCCCCAGCATTTT. This encodes CASSFDGNRQPQHF.

In this sample, this clonotype turned up a few times. The chain employs TRBV5-4 and TRBJ2-1; 7 bases agree with TRBD1. Germline V gene lookup returns CDR1 SGHNT and CDR2 YYREEE (reference sequence). V dropped 4 bases and J dropped 7; count of bases not matched to a gene: 17. This CDR3 region has 17 residues. CDR3 protein: CASSKITGTDVQNEQFF. CDR3 bases: TGTGCCAGCAGCAAAATCACCGGGACAGATGTCCAAAATGAGCAGTTCTTC.

A few counts support this clonotype. This rearrangement joins TRBV6-1 to TRBJ1-1; D call uncertain. This CDR3 spans 13 amino acids. Germline CDR1 MNHNS, CDR2 SASEGT. Trimming removed 6 bases at V and 1 base at J, with 9 bases between. In DNA, the CDR3 is TGTGCCAGCAGGGCCCTAGGGAACACTGAAGCTTTCTTT. It encodes CASRALGNTEAFF.

The gene calls are TRBV7-9 and TRBJ1-1; unclear D gene. The CDR3 sequence is 14 residues long. Germline V gives CDR1 SEHNR, CDR2 FQNEAQ (reference sequence). V shed 7 bases and J shed 0 bases, with 12 bases lying between them. The CDR3 coding sequence is TGTGCCAGCATACTCGACATACTGAACACTGAAGCTTTCTTT. Its translation: CASILDILNTEAFF. Based on the CDR3 plus reference TRBV7-9 and TRBJ1-1, the full variable domain is DTGVSQNPRHKITKRGQNVTFRCDPISEHNRLYWYRQTLGQGPEFLTYFQNEAQLEKSRLLSDRFSAERPKGSFSTLEIQRTEQGDSAMYLCASILDILNTEAFFGQGTRLTVV.